These 10 T cell receptor beta chains came from one sample sequenced in a study of blood T cell repertoires in COVID-19. Sequencing used immunoSEQ multiplex PCR; TCRdb keeps in-frame clones, though not all of them. Here the sample spans about 50,000 clones, less than 85% being singletons. The sequenced sample was peripheral blood. These receptors all come from a man between 65 and 79 years old with active COVID-19.

This rearrangement joins TRBV6-1 to TRBJ1-5; D ambiguous. Germline CDR1 reads MNHNS; CDR2 reads SASEGT. Trimming removed 2 bases from V and 0 bases from J, with 11 bases in between. This CDR3 spans 16 amino acids. The CDR3 sequence is CASSERPGYSNQPQHF. The CDR3 region has the DNA TGTGCCAGCAGTGAACGGCCGGGATATAGCAATCAGCCCCAGCATTTT.

This chain connects TRBV6-2 or TRBV6-3 to TRBJ2-7; 10 bases align to TRBD2. This CDR3 has 16 residues. Germline CDR1 is MNHEY and CDR2 is SVGEGT. V was clipped by 2 bases and J by 2 bases; unmatched bases: 6. The DNA of the CDR3 is TGTGCCAGCAGTTACGGGCTAGCGGGAGTTCCCTACGAGCAGTACTTC. Protein product: CASSYGLAGVPYEQYF.

This sequence joins TRBV28 and TRBJ2-1, with TRBD2 identical over 10 bases. This CDR3 spans 18 amino acids. The V and J ends lost 5 bases and 3 bases, in that order; junction bases with no gene match: 13. Germline assignment: CDR1 MDHEN and CDR2 SYDVKM. CDR3 sequence reads: CASSGGLARYTYYNEQFF. DNA for the CDR3: TGTGCCAGCAGTGGGGGACTAGCGAGATATACCTACTACAATGAGCAGTTCTTC. Looking up the rest from reference TRBV28 and TRBJ2-1 gives the full variable domain: DVKVTQSSRYLVKRTGEKVFLECVQDMDHENMFWYRQDPGLGLRLIYFSYDVKMKEKGDIPEGYSVSREKKERFSLILESASTNQTSMYLCASSGGLARYTYYNEQFFGPGTRLTVL.

The V call is TRBV4-3, the J call TRBJ1-5; TRBD1 matches at 9 bases. From germline, CDR1 is LGHNA and CDR2 YSLEER. This CDR3 has 15 amino acids. V lost 0 bases to trimming and J lost 9 bases; unmatched junction nucleotides: 6. The CDR3 region has the DNA TGCGCCAGCAGCCAAGATGGACAGGGGTTTAGGCCCCAGCATTTT. As protein: CASSQDGQGFRPQHF.

The J gene is TRBJ2-1, the V gene TRBV30; tentatively, D is TRBD2 (6 bases). V gave up 0 bases and J gave up 2 bases, with 8 bases separating them. The germline gives CDR1 GTSNPN, CDR2 SVGIG (reference sequence). CDR3 length equals 14 residues. The CDR3 DNA sequence: TGTGCCTGGAGTGTACGACTAGCCTACAATGAGCAGTTCTTC. It specifies CAWSVRLAYNEQFF.

This chain links TRBV6-2 or TRBV6-3 with TRBJ2-7; D not resolved. Germline CDR1 reads MNHEY; CDR2 reads SVGEGT. Trimming removed 2 bases at V and 5 bases at J, with 10 bases between. The CDR3 runs 13 residues. The CDR3 sequence is CASSYEAPHEQYF. The CDR3, as DNA: TGTGCCAGCAGTTACGAGGCGCCGCACGAGCAGTACTTC.

This sequence joins TRBV30 and TRBJ2-2, with 10 bases identical to TRBD2. The CDR3 length is 17 residues. Germline CDR1 is GTSNPN and CDR2 is SVGIG (reference sequence). Trimming cost V 0 bases and J 5 bases; bases outside gene matches: 9. The CDR3 DNA is TGTGCCTGGAGTGTAATGAGCGGGAGGGCCAGGACCGGGGAGCTGTTTTTT. It specifies CAWSVMSGRARTGELFF.

The V call is TRBV7-2, the J call TRBJ1-1, with D unresolved. The CDR3 loop spans 14 amino acids. V was shortened by 5 bases and J by 6 bases, with 16 bases between the two germline ends. Germline CDR1 and CDR2: SGHTA and FQGNSA. The CDR3 loop is CASSPETGRPEAFF. CDR3 nucleotides: TGTGCCAGCAGCCCCGAAACGGGGAGACCTGAAGCTTTCTTT.

The rearrangement joins TRBV6-5 to TRBJ2-7; TRBD1 agrees at 10 bases. The ends lost 0 bases at V and 4 bases at J; junction bases unmatched: 3. Germline V lookup: CDR1 MNHEY, CDR2 SVGAGI. The CDR3 is 15 amino acids. The CDR3 here is CASSYSGDRGYEQYF. CDR3 bases: TGTGCCAGCAGTTACTCAGGGGACAGGGGTTACGAGCAGTACTTC.

The chain carries TRBV7-9 and TRBJ1-2; perhaps TRBD1 as D (5 bases). With 6 bases removed from V and 6 bases from J, the gap between germline ends came to 20 bases. This CDR3 has 15 residues. Per germline, CDR1 SEHNR and CDR2 FQNEAQ (reference sequence). The CDR3 region has the DNA TGTGCCAGCAGACCCCAGGGAATTCACAGTAATGGCTACACCTTC. Protein: CASRPQGIHSNGYTF.